The 22 T cell receptor beta chains given below trace back to one sample, sequenced in a study of blood T cell repertoires in COVID-19. This table comes from immunoSEQ multiplex PCR, and its TCRdb copy is limited to in-frame clones, with some not included. The sample contains 250,000 to 350,000 clones, 87% of which appear only once. Sequencing used peripheral blood. These receptors all come from a woman between 45 and 60 years old who had recovered from COVID-19.

The rearrangement joins TRBV7-2 to TRBJ2-2, with 11 bases identical to TRBD1. CDR1 is SGHTA and CDR2 is FQGNSA in the germline V gene. Trimming cost V 5 bases and J 1 base; bases outside gene matches: 12. The CDR3 is 19 residues long. CDR3 loop: CASSLQGQGAPRNTGELFF. As DNA, the CDR3 is TGTGCCAGCAGCCTCCAAGGACAGGGGGCCCCACGGAACACCGGGGAGCTGTTTTTT.

This CDR3 reads CASSYRSSYNEQFF. DNA of the CDR3: TGTGCCAGCAGTTACCGGAGCTCCTACAATGAGCAGTTCTTC. The chain has TRBV6-2 or TRBV6-3 and TRBJ2-1; D remains ambiguous. CDR1 is MNHEY, CDR2 SVGEGT, per germline. This CDR3 spans 14 amino acids. The V gene lost 2 bases and the J gene lost 0 bases, with 5 bases spanning the gap.

The gene calls are TRBV11-2 and TRBJ1-3; a weak D match, TRBD1 (5 bases). The ends were cut back, 1 base at V and 2 bases at J, with 12 bases in the middle. Germline assignment: CDR1 SGHAT and CDR2 FQNNGV. The CDR3 has 16 amino acids. CDR3 in DNA: TGTGCCAGCAGCTTAGTGGGGGAGGGAACTGGAAACACCATATATTTT. It specifies CASSLVGEGTGNTIYF.

This sequence joins TRBV19 and TRBJ2-3; 11 nucleotides line up with TRBD2. The CDR3 extends over 17 amino acids. Germline V gene lookup returns CDR1 LNHDA and CDR2 SQIVND (reference sequence). J gave up 6 bases and V 3 bases, and 11 bases lay outside the gene matches. CDR3 nucleotide sequence: TGTGCCAGTAGTATCTCCTTTAGCGGGGGGGCGGTCGATACGCAGTATTTT. Translated, it gives CASSISFSGGAVDTQYF.

The chain employs TRBV30 and TRBJ2-1; 7 positions match TRBD1. This CDR3 is built from 14 residues. V lost 7 bases to trimming and J lost 4 bases; unmatched junction nucleotides: 10. From germline, CDR1 is GTSNPN and CDR2 SVGIG (reference sequence). Here the CDR3 DNA reads TGTGCCTTAACGAGGGGGCAGGTGTACAATGAGCAGTTCTTC. Protein sequence: CALTRGQVYNEQFF.

J is TRBJ2-3 and V is TRBV3-1 (or the pseudogene TRBV3-2); tentative D call: TRBD1 (6 bases). V was trimmed by 8 bases and J by 3 bases, leaving 12 bases between them. Germline lookup yields CDR1 LGHDT and CDR2 YNNKEL (reference sequence). The CDR3 is 13 residues long. The chain's CDR3 is CASGGLPTDTQYF. CDR3 sequence (DNA): TGTGCCAGCGGGGGCTTACCGACAGATACGCAGTATTTT.

DNA for the CDR3: TGTGCCAGCAGTTACTCGATCGGGACAGGCAAAAACATTCAGTACTTC. Translated: CASSYSIGTGKNIQYF. This rearrangement joins TRBV6-2 or TRBV6-3 to TRBJ2-4, with 8 bases that match TRBD1. This CDR3 region has 16 residues. V dropped 0 bases and J dropped 3; count of bases not matched to a gene: 4. Germline V gene data show CDR1 as MNHEY and CDR2 as SVGEGT.

The chain's CDR3 is CASSPEDSSGNTIYF. The CDR3 DNA follows: TGTGCCAGCAGCCCTGAGGACAGCTCTGGAAACACCATATATTTT. V usage is TRBV4-2 and J usage is TRBJ1-3, with D possibly TRBD1 on 6 matching bases. The CDR3 contains 15 residues. Trimming removed 4 bases from V and 0 bases from J, with 10 bases in between. Looked up from germline, CDR1 is LGHNA and CDR2 is YNFKEQ.

This clone was seen a handful of times. CDR3 protein: CASSPRLAGRTGELFF. CDR3 bases: TGTGCCAGTAGTCCCCGACTAGCGGGGCGGACCGGGGAGCTGTTTTTT. The V gene is TRBV19, the J gene TRBJ2-2, with 11 positions matching TRBD2. CDR1 and CDR2 (germline): LNHDA, SQIVND (reference sequence). The CDR3 is made up of 16 amino acids. V gave up 5 bases and J gave up 5 bases; unmatched junction bases: 7.

This chain joins TRBV11-2 and TRBJ1-1; TRBD1 might be the D (6 bases). The CDR3 extends over 14 amino acids. The V end lost 3 bases, the J end lost 5 bases, and 13 bases lay between the germline ends. Germline CDR1 reads SGHAT; CDR2 reads FQNNGV. CDR3 nucleotide sequence: TGTGCCAGCAGCTTGGGGGGGCCGGGGACTGAAGCTTTCTTT. This gives the protein CASSLGGPGTEAFF.

V usage is TRBV5-1 and J usage is TRBJ2-7, with TRBD1 matching 8 bases. The germline CDR1 and CDR2 sequences are SGHRS and YFSETQ. The CDR3 extends over 14 amino acids. With V trimmed by 3 bases and J by 7 bases, 9 bases remained unmatched. The CDR3 sequence: CASSWGTGGGEQYF. The DNA for the CDR3 is TGCGCCAGCAGCTGGGGGACAGGAGGAGGGGAGCAGTACTTC.

The rearrangement uses TRBV6-5 and TRBJ1-4, with no clear D. The germline gives CDR1 MNHEY, CDR2 SVGAGI. There are 13 residues in the CDR3. Trimming took 6 bases from V and 12 from J, leaving 17 bases between them. In DNA form, the CDR3 reads TGTGCCAGCAGGCTCCTAACCGGCGGGGAACTGTTTTTT. It translates to CASRLLTGGELFF.

This chain joins TRBV6-2 or TRBV6-3 and TRBJ2-3; tentative D call: TRBD2 (6 bases). The CDR3 has 13 amino acids. Trimming cost V 4 bases and J 4 bases, with 9 bases left between them. The germline gives CDR1 MNHEY, CDR2 SVGEGT. The CDR3 DNA is TGTGCCAGCAGTTTGACTAGGGCAGATACGCAGTATTTT. Its translation: CASSLTRADTQYF.

J is TRBJ2-3 and V is TRBV11-2, with D maybe TRBD1 (5 bases). V was trimmed by 3 bases and J by 6 bases, leaving 19 bases between them. CDR3 length: 16 residues. Per the germline V gene, CDR1 is SGHAT and CDR2 is FQNNGV. CDR3 loop: CASSLSVLGPRDTQYF. The DNA for the CDR3 is TGTGCCAGCAGCTTGTCCGTCTTGGGGCCCCGCGATACGCAGTATTTT.

V gene TRBV10-3 combines with J gene TRBJ2-7; 12 bases match TRBD2. Losses at the gene ends were 2 bases for V and 5 bases for J; bases not matched to a gene: 10. The CDR3 spans 17 residues. Per germline, CDR1 ENHRY and CDR2 SYGVKD. The DNA of the CDR3 is TGTGCCATCAGTGAGCCTAGCGGGAGGGCCAGTTTCGACGAGCAGTACTTC. Protein product: CAISEPSGRASFDEQYF.

The chain uses TRBV10-1 and TRBJ2-1, with D unclear. V was cut by 9 bases and J by 3 bases, with 9 bases left in between. This CDR3 region has 12 residues. CDR1 is WNHNN and CDR2 is SYGVQD in the germline V gene (reference sequence). In nucleotides, the CDR3 is TGCGCCAGGAAACAGTACTACAATGAGCAGTTCTTC. Protein sequence: CARKQYYNEQFF.

The chain links TRBV4-3 to TRBJ1-5, with a tentative D call TRBD1 (5 bases). Germline-derived CDR1 and CDR2 are LGHNA and YSLEER. V dropped 0 bases and J dropped 7 bases, with 10 bases sitting between them. The CDR3 has 14 residues. The CDR3 sequence is CASSQEGPCQPQHF. The CDR3, as DNA: TGCGCCAGCAGCCAAGAGGGGCCTTGCCAGCCCCAGCATTTT.

The chain joins TRBV9 to TRBJ2-5; 9 positions agree with TRBD2. The CDR3 sequence is 16 residues long. Trimming cost V 1 base and J 2 bases; bases outside gene matches: 6. Per the germline V gene, CDR1 is SGDLS and CDR2 is YYNGEE. The CDR3 reads CASSVSSGGPQETQYF. The CDR3 DNA reads as TGTGCCAGCAGCGTATCCAGCGGGGGGCCACAAGAGACCCAGTACTTC.

This clone was counted a few times. The rearrangement links TRBV5-6 to TRBJ2-2, with a tentative D call TRBD1 (5 bases). V was pared by 4 bases and J by 7 bases, with 17 bases between. Germline lookup yields CDR1 SGHDT and CDR2 YYEEEE. This CDR3 comprises 15 residues. The CDR3 nucleotides are TGTGCCAGCAGCGCTTGGGGCAAGGACAACGGGGAGCTGTTTTTT. As protein: CASSAWGKDNGELFF.

The CDR3 coding sequence is TGCGCCAGCAGCCAAGATCTACTAGCGGGTTCCCCGGGCAATGAGCAGTTCTTC. It specifies CASSQDLLAGSPGNEQFF. The chain links TRBV4-3 to TRBJ2-1; 9 bases fit TRBD2. V lost 0 bases and J lost 6; bases outside the gene matches: 12. Germline V gene data show CDR1 as LGHNA and CDR2 as YSLEER. The CDR3 spans 18 residues.

The chain combines TRBV6-5 with TRBJ1-4; D possibly corresponds to TRBD1 (5 bases). Germline CDR1 is MNHEY and CDR2 is SVGAGI. The CDR3 is 16 residues long. Trimming took off 4 bases at V and 4 bases at J, with 16 bases between the two ends. CDR3 sequence reads: CASSSPAGGDNEKLFF. Here the CDR3 DNA reads TGTGCCAGCAGTTCCCCCGCGGGGGGGGATAATGAAAAACTGTTTTTT.

The rearrangement joins TRBV4-1 to TRBJ2-5; TRBD1 is a possible D gene (6 bases). The CDR3 is 15 residues long. Trimming pared 2 bases from V and 2 bases from J, leaving 12 bases between. Germline CDR1 MGHRA, CDR2 YSYEKL. CDR3 sequence: CASSQRTGPQETQYF. CDR3 coding DNA: TGCGCCAGCAGCCAAAGAACAGGGCCACAAGAGACCCAGTACTTC.